The 2 T cell receptor beta chains below all came from one sample that was sequenced in a study of blood T cell repertoires in COVID-19. The assay was immunoSEQ multiplex PCR, and TCRdb's table has in-frame clones only and misses some. Here the sample spans some 250,000 clones, approximately 82% being singletons. The material sequenced was peripheral blood. These receptors were collected from a woman aged 18-29 years with acute or convalescent COVID-19.

The gene calls are TRBV18 and TRBJ2-5, with D maybe TRBD1 (6 bases). Germline CDR1 reads KGHSH; CDR2 reads LQKENI. The germline V and J ends were trimmed by 1 base and 4 bases, with 10 bases remaining between them. This CDR3 comprises 14 residues. In nucleotides, the CDR3 is TGTGCCAGCTCACCACTTTCACAGGGAGAGACCCAGTACTTC. The encoded protein is CASSPLSQGETQYF.

The chain recombines TRBV7-2 with TRBJ1-1; TRBD1 agrees at 7 bases. V was pared by 1 base and J by 4 bases, with 9 bases of the junction left unmatched. This CDR3 is 16 amino acids long. The germline V gene has CDR1 SGHTA and CDR2 FQGNSA. CDR3 region: CASSLGLSAGGTEAFF. In nucleotides, the CDR3 is TGTGCCAGCAGCTTAGGGTTATCTGCAGGGGGCACTGAAGCTTTCTTT.